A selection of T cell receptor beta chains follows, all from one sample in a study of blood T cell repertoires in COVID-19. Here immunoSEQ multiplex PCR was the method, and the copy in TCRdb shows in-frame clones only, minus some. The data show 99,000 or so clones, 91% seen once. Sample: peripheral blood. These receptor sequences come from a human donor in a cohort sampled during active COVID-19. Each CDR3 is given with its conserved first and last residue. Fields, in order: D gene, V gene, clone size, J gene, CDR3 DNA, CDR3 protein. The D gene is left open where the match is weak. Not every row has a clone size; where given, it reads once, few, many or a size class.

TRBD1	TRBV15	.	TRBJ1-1	TGTGCCACCAGCAGAGACCGGGACAGCAGATACACTGAAGCTTTCTTT	CATSRDRDSRYTEAFF
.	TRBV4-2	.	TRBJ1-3	TGTGCCAGCAGCCAAGAAGGCAGGGCAGGCCCTGGAAACACCATATATTTT	CASSQEGRAGPGNTIYF
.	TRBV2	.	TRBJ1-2	TGTGCCAGCAGTGAAGGGCAGGGCATAGCTAACTATGGCTACACCTTC	CASSEGQGIANYGYTF
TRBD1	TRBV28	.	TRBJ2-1	TGTGCCAGCCGCCTCGGGACAGAATCCTACAATGAGCAGTTCTTC	CASRLGTESYNEQFF
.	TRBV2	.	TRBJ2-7	TGTGCCAGCAGATTCGGGACTCGGTCCTACGAGCAGTACTTC	CASRFGTRSYEQYF
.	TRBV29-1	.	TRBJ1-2	TGCAGCGTCGCTACAGGCAGCCACTATGGCTACACCTTC	CSVATGSHYGYTF
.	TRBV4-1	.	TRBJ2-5	TGCGCCAGCAGCCAAGATCCGTCAGAGACCCAGTACTTC	CASSQDPSETQYF
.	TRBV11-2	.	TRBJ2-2	TGTGCCAGCAGCCGAGATGGCGGACAGTTCGCCGGGGAGCTGTTTTTT	CASSRDGGQFAGELFF
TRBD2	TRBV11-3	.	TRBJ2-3	TGTGCCAGCAGCTTTTCGGGGGGGCCATACGATACGCAGTATTTT	CASSFSGGPYDTQYF
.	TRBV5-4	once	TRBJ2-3	TGTGCCAGCAGCTTTCTACAGGCTCCAGATACGCAGTATTTT	CASSFLQAPDTQYF
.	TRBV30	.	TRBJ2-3	TGTGCCTGGAGTGGCGGGACAGTGAGCACAGATACGCAGTATTTT	CAWSGGTVSTDTQYF
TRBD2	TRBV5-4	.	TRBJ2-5	TGTGCCAGCAGCTTGATTCTAGCGGGAGCCCCAGAGACCCAGTACTTC	CASSLILAGAPETQYF
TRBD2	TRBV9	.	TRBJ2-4	TGTGCCAGCAGCGTAGACGCGGGGGTAGCCAAAAACATTCAGTACTTC	CASSVDAGVAKNIQYF
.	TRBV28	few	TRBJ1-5	TGTGCCAGCGGGCTTTCGAATCAGCCCCAGCATTTT	CASGLSNQPQHF
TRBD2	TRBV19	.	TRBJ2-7	TGTGCCAGTAGTTCCCGGACTAGCGTACCCTACGAGCAGTACTTC	CASSSRTSVPYEQYF
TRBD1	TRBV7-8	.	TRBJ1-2	TGTGCCAGCAGCCGGCCTGACAGGGTACAGGGCTACACCTTC	CASSRPDRVQGYTF
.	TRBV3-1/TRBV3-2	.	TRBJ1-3	TGTGCCAGCAGCTTTACAGGGAAGGCAAACACCATATATTTT	CASSFTGKANTIYF
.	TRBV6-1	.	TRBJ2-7	TGTGCCAGCAGTGAAGCGGCGGCGGGGTCTGACGAGCAGTACTTC	CASSEAAAGSDEQYF
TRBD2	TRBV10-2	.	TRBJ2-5	TGCGCCAGCAGACTAGCGGGGGGCATAGAGACCCAGTACTTC	CASRLAGGIETQYF
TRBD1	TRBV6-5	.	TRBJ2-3	TGTGCCAGCAGTACCGGACAGGCAAATACGCAGTATTTT	CASSTGQANTQYF
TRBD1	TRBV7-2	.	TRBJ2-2	TGTGCCAGCAGCTTAGGGGACAGGAACTACGGGGAGCTGTTTTTT	CASSLGDRNYGELFF
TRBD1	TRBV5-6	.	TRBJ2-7	TGTGCCAGCAGCACCAGACAGGGGCCCTACGAGCAGTACTTC	CASSTRQGPYEQYF
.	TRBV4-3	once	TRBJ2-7	TGCGCCAGCAGCCAAGTGTTAGGGGGGGACGAGCAGTACTTC	CASSQVLGGDEQYF
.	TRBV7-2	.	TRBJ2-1	TGTGCCAGCAGCTACACCCCGCTCACAGTTGAGCAGTTCTTC	CASSYTPLTVEQFF
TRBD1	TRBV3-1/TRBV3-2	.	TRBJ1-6	TGTGCCAGCAGCCAAGTGACAGGGACAACTTATAATTCACCCCTCCACTTT	CASSQVTGTTYNSPLHF
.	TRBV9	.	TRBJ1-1	TGTGCCAGCAGCGTAGATTCGGGGACTGAAGCTTTCTTT	CASSVDSGTEAFF
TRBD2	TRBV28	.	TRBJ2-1	TGTGCCAGCAGTAGCCGAACTAGCGGGAGATTCAATGAGCAGTTCTTC	CASSSRTSGRFNEQFF
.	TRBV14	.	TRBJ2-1	TGTGCCAGCGGGCTCGCCGGGGGCAATGAGCAGTTCTTC	CASGLAGGNEQFF
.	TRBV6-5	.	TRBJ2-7	TGTGCCATCGGACAGCGTAACTCCTACGAGCAGTACTTC	CAIGQRNSYEQYF
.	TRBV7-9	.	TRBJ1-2	TGTGCCAGCAATAAACTCGGGGAATGGAACTATGGCTACACCTTC	CASNKLGEWNYGYTF
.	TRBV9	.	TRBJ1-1	TGTGCCAGCAGTCGATACAGGGACCTGAACACTGAAGCTTTCTTT	CASSRYRDLNTEAFF
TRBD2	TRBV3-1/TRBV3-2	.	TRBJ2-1	TGTGCCAGCAGCCTCAAGAGGGTAACTAGCGGGAATTTTCAGTTCTTC	CASSLKRVTSGNFQFF
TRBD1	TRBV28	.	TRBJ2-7	TGTGCCAGCAGTGAACCATGGGGACAGGGGCAGATGGGCGAGCAGTACTTC	CASSEPWGQGQMGEQYF
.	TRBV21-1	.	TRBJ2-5	TGTGCCAGTGGACTAGCGGGGAGCCAAGAGACCCAGTACTTC	CASGLAGSQETQYF
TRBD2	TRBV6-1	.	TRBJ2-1	TGTGCCAGCAGTGGAACGACTAGCGGGAGTATCTACAATGAGCAGTTCTTC	CASSGTTSGSIYNEQFF
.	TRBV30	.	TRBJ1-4	TGTGCCTGGTCTACAGCGGCAAGAGGGGAAAAACTGTTTTTT	CAWSTAARGEKLFF
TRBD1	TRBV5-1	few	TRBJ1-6	TGCGCCAGCAGCCAGACCTATATAGGGACAGGCTCTATCAGCTCCTATAATTCACCCCTCCACTTT	CASSQTYIGTGSISSYNSPLHF
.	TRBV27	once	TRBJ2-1	TGTGCCAGCAGCTCAGGAACCCTTGAGCAGTTCTTC	CASSSGTLEQFF
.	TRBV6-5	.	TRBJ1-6	TGTGCCAGCAGTAGGGGACAATCCTATAATTCACCCCTCCACTTT	CASSRGQSYNSPLHF
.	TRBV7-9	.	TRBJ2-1	TGTGCCAGCAGCTCCCCACCCGTGGCCAATACGAATGAGCAGTTCTTC	CASSSPPVANTNEQFF
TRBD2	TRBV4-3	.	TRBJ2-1	TGCGCCAGCAGATCCACTAGCGGGGTTGACGTGGGTGAGCAGTTCTTC	CASRSTSGVDVGEQFF
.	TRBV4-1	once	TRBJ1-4	TGCGCCAGCAGCCAACTCCCAGGGTCGTTTAATGAAAAACTGTTTTTT	CASSQLPGSFNEKLFF
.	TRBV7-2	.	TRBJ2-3	TGTGCCAGCAGCCCTGAGCGACCCACAGATACGCAGTATTTT	CASSPERPTDTQYF
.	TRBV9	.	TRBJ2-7	TGTGCCAGCAGCGTAGTTGCTAGCGAGAACGAGCAGTACTTC	CASSVVASENEQYF
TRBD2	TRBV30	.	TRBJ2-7	TGTGCCTGGAGTGTAGGGGCGGGAGTTCACGAGCAGTACTTC	CAWSVGAGVHEQYF
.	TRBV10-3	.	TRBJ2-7	TGTGCCATCAGTTGGGACTTCCTCGAGCAGTACTTC	CAISWDFLEQYF
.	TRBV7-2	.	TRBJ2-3	TGTGCCAGCAGCCAATCCGGGGGATGGCTCGGAACAGATACGCAGTATTTT	CASSQSGGWLGTDTQYF
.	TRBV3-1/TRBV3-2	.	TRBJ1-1	TGTGCCAGCAGCCTCTCAGGAGGAGTGGAAGCTTTCTTT	CASSLSGGVEAFF
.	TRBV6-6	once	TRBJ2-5	TGTGCCAGCAGCACAGGCCAGGAGACCCAGTACTTC	CASSTGQETQYF
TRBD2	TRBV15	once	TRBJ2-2	TGTGCCACCCTAGGTAGCGGGAGAGAGTACACCGGGGAGCTGTTTTTT	CATLGSGREYTGELFF
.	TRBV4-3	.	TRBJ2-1	TGCGCCAGCAGCCCCAGAGCGGGCCTTTACAATGAGCAGTTCTTC	CASSPRAGLYNEQFF
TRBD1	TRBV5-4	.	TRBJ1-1	TGTGCCAGCAGCTCCGGGACAGGGGTCTTGAACACTGAAGCTTTCTTT	CASSSGTGVLNTEAFF